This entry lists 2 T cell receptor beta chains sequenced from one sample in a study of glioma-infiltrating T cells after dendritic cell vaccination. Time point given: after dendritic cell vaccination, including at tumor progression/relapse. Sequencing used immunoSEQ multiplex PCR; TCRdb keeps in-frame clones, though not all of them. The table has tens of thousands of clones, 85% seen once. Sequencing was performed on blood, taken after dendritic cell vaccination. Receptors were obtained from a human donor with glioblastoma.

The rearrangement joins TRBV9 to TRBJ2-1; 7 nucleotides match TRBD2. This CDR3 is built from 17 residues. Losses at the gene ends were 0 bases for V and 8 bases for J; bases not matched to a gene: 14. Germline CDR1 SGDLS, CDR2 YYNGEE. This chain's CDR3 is CASSVDPRGEGQHEQFF. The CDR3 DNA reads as TGTGCCAGCAGCGTAGATCCCCGGGGGGAGGGCCAGCATGAGCAGTTCTTC.

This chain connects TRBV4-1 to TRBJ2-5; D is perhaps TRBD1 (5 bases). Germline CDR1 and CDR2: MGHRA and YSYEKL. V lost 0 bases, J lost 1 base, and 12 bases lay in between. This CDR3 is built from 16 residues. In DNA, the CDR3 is TGCGCCAGCAGCCAAGATAGACAGACCTTCCAAGAGACCCAGTACTTC. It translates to CASSQDRQTFQETQYF.